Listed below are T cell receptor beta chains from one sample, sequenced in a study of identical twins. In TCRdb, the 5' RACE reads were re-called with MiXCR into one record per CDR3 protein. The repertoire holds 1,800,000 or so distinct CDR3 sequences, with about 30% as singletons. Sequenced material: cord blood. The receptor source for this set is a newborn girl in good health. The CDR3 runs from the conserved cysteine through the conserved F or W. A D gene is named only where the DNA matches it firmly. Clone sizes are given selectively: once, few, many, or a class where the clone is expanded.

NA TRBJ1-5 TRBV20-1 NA TGCAGTGCTAGAGATTCTCGAAGGGGCGAGCAGCCCCAGCATTTT CSARDSRRGEQPQHF
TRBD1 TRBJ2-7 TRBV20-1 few TGCAGTGCTAGAGGGACAGGGGACGAGCAGTACTTC CSARGTGDEQYF
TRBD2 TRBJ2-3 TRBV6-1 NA TGTGCCAGCACGGCTAGCGGCCCTTTTAGCACAGATACGCAGTATTTT CASTASGPFSTDTQYF
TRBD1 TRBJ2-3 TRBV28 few TGTGCCAGCAGTTTTCCCAGGGGGCTGTACACAGATACGCAGTATTTT CASSFPRGLYTDTQYF
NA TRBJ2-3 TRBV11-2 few TGTGGCAGCAGCTTTTTCCTTCCCCCTAGCACAGATACGCAGTATTTT CGSSFFLPPSTDTQYF
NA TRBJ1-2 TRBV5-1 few TGCGCCAGCAGCTTGGAGCTGACAGGTTATGGCTACACCTTC CASSLELTGYGYTF
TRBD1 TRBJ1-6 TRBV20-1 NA TGCAGTGCTAGACCACGGACAGGGGACACACACTATAATTCACCCCCCCACTTT CSARPRTGDTHYNSPPHF
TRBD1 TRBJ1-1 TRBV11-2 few TGTGCCAGCAGCTTCTTGACAGGGCGGAACACTGAAGCTTTCTTT CASSFLTGRNTEAFF
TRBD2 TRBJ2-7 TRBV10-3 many TGTGCCATCAGTGAGTCAGGGCGGGAGATATACGAGCAGTACTTC CAISESGREIYEQYF
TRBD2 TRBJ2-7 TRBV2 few TGTGCCAGCAGCTCCGGTCTAGCGGTATCCTACGAGCAGTACTTC CASSSGLAVSYEQYF
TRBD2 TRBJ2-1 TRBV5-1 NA TGCGCCAGCAGCCTATACCTAGCGGGATCCTACAATGAGCAGTTCTTC CASSLYLAGSYNEQFF
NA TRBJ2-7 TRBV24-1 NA TGTGCCACCAGTGACACCCGGGACACCTACGAGCAGTACTTC CATSDTRDTYEQYF
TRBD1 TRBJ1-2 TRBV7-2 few TGTGCCAGCACGAGGACAGGGCGGGATGGCTACACCTTC CASTRTGRDGYTF
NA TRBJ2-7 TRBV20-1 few TGCAGTGCCAGTAGGGAGTTGTCTCAGCAGTACTTC CSASRELSQQYF
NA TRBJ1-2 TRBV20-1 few TGCAGTGCCCACGAACGGACAGCCTACCCTCCTAACTATGGCTACACCTTC CSAHERTAYPPNYGYTF
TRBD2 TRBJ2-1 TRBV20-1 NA TGCAGTGCATCCCGGCGGGGGGTTTACAATGAGCAGTTCTTC CSASRRGVYNEQFF
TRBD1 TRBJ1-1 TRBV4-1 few TGCGCCAGCAGCCAAGTAATAGGGACAGGGCTAGCTTTCTTT CASSQVIGTGLAFF
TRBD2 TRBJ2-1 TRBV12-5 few TGTGCTAGTGGTAGGCGGGGGGCCTTCTCCTACAATGAGCAGTTCTTC CASGRRGAFSYNEQFF
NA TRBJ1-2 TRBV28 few TGTGCCAGCAGTTTCGGGACTGGCTACACCTTC CASSFGTGYTF
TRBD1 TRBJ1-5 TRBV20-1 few TGCAGTGCTAGAGATCCGACAGGGCCCCCTAGCAATCAGCCCCAGCATTTT CSARDPTGPPSNQPQHF
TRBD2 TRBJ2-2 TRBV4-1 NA TGCGCCAGCAACAGGGGACTAGCGGACGGGGAGCTGTTTTTT CASNRGLADGELFF
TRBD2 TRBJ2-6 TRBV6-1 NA TGTGCCACCCGAAAGATAGCGGGAGTTAACTCTGGGGCCAACGTCCTGACTTTC CATRKIAGVNSGANVLTF
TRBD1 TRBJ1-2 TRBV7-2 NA TGTGCCAGCAGCTTCCCGGGACAGGGAGGGTCTTATGGCTACACCTTC CASSFPGQGGSYGYTF
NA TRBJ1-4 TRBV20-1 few TGCAGTGCCGGCAGGATGCGGGCAGAAAAACTGTTTTTT CSAGRMRAEKLFF
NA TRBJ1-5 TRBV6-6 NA TGTGCCAGCAACCGGGGGGATAGCAATCAGCCCCAGCATTTT CASNRGDSNQPQHF
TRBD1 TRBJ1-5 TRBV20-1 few TGCAGTGCGAAGACAGGGATCAATCAGCCCCAGCATTTT CSAKTGINQPQHF
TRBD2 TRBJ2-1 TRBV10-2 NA TGCGCCAGCAGCACCCCTAGCGGGAGACGGTTCTTC CASSTPSGRRFF
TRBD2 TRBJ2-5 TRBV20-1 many TGCAGTGCTAACGGACTAGCGGGAGAGACCCAGTACTTC CSANGLAGETQYF
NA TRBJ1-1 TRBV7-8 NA TGTGCCAGCAGCTTTCACAGGGTTGAACTTTGGGACACTGAAGCTTTCTTT CASSFHRVELWDTEAFF
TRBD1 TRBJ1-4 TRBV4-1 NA TGCGCCAGCAGCCACACACTCACAGGGGTGGATGAAAAACTGTTTTTT CASSHTLTGVDEKLFF
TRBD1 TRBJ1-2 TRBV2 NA TGTGCCAGCAGACCGGGACAGGGGGGCTATGGCTACACCTTC CASRPGQGGYGYTF
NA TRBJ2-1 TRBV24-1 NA TGTGCCACCAGTGATTTCCGGAGTGTCTTCAATGAGCAGTTCTTC CATSDFRSVFNEQFF
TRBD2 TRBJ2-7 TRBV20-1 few TGCAGTGCTAAACTAGCGGGGTCCTACGAGCAGTACTTC CSAKLAGSYEQYF
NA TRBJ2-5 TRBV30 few TGTGCCTGCCCTCTGGAGTTCCAAGAGACCCAGTACTTC CACPLEFQETQYF
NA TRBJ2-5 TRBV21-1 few TGTGCCAGCATAGGTGGAAAAGAGACCCAGTACTTC CASIGGKETQYF
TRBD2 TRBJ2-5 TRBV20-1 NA TGCAGTGCAAGACCTAGCGGGAGGGGTATTGAGCAGTACTTC CSARPSGRGIEQYF
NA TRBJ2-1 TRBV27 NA TGTGCCAGCAGTACTCTTCCACTACTCTCCTACAATGAGCAGTTCTTC CASSTLPLLSYNEQFF
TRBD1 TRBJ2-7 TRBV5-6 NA TGTGCCAGCAGCTTGGTATCGGCAGGGGGCTACGAGCAGTACTTC CASSLVSAGGYEQYF
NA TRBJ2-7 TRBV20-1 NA TGCAGTGCTAGAGAACAGAGCTCCTACAATGAGCAGTACTTC CSAREQSSYNEQYF
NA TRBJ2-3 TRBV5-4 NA TGTGCCAGCACCCGAAGGGACTTCTCCGCTAGCACAGATACGCAGTATTTT CASTRRDFSASTDTQYF
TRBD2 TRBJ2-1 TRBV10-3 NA TGTGCCATCAGTGCTGAGACTAGCGATCTCGGGACCCAGTTCTTC CAISAETSDLGTQFF
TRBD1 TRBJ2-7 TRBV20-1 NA TGCAGTGCTAGAGATCGTAGGACAGGGTCCTACGAGCAGTACTTC CSARDRRTGSYEQYF
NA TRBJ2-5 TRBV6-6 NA TGTGCCGGCAGTTATTATCCGACATTAAGCTCCTACAATGAGCAGTACTTC CAGSYYPTLSSYNEQYF
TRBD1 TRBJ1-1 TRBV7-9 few TGTGCCAGCAGATCTCAGGGGGTGGAGGCTGAAGCTTTCTTT CASRSQGVEAEAFF
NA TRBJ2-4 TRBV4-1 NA TGCGCCAGCAGCCAAGACCCGGTCAGGCACATTCAGTACTTC CASSQDPVRHIQYF
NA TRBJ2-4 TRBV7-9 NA TGTGCCAGCAGCTTAGCGGGGTTTAACATTCAGTACTTC CASSLAGFNIQYF
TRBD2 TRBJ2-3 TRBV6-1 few TGTGCCAGCAGTGAGTTGTCGGGACTAACATCAGATACGCAGTATTTT CASSELSGLTSDTQYF
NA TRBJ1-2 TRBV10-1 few TGCGCCAGTAACAGGGTCGCGGATGGCTACACCTTC CASNRVADGYTF
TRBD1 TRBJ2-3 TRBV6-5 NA TGTGCCAGCAGGGAAGACAGGGGCGGCACAGATACGCAGTATTTT CASREDRGGTDTQYF
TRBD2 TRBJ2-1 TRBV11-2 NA TGTGCCAGCAGCCGACAGGGACTAGCGGGGACCAACAATGAGCAGTTCTTC CASSRQGLAGTNNEQFF
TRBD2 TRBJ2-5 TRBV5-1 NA TGCGCCAGCAGCTGGGAGGGACAGACCCAGTACTTC CASSWEGQTQYF
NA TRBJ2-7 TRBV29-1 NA TGCAGCGTTGAGGGACGTAGGCACGAGCAGTACTTC CSVEGRRHEQYF
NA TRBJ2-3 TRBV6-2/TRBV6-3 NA TGTGCCAGCAGCAGTTACTTTTTAGCGCGGTCTAGCACAGATACGCAGTATTTT CASSSYFLARSSTDTQYF